This TCR beta chain was observed in a study of molecular identifiers for immune sequencing clone quantification. Overall study results and limits: Effector cells had over 98% of their molecules in clones above 20 RNA copies, while naive cells had under 1%.

The germline V gene has CDR1 DFQATT and CDR2 SNEGSKA (reference sequence). Trimming shortened V by 0 bases and J by 2 bases, and 16 bases separated the two germline ends. This CDR3 is built from 16 residues. Sorted inputs of about 20,000 to 1,000,000 cells, with 10%, 30% or 50% RNA, yielded naive CD8 libraries. Researchers sorted naive CD8 T cells as cells that were CD8+CD4-CCR7+CD45RA+. Preparation of the bulk TCR libraries relied on previously described methods and listed TCR primers. TCRdb independently ran MiXCR on the PCR reads; one entry per CDR3 protein. The sample carries around 300,000 distinct CDR3 sequences, roughly 24% recorded once. This clonotype was counted between two and nine times. What it recognizes is unknown.

This chain links TRBV20-1 with TRBJ2-5; D gene uncertain. Input material: naive CD8+ T cells from blood, with Jurkat cell RNA spiked in. Subset of the sample: FACS-sorted CD8+CD4-CCR7+CD45RA+ naive T cells. The source is a human donor in good health. Some libraries in this study had Jurkat cell RNA spiked in. CDR3 nucleotides: TGCAGTGCTAGAGAGGTAATCACAGAGCCTCAAGAGACCCAGTACTTC. It codes for CSAREVITEPQETQYF.